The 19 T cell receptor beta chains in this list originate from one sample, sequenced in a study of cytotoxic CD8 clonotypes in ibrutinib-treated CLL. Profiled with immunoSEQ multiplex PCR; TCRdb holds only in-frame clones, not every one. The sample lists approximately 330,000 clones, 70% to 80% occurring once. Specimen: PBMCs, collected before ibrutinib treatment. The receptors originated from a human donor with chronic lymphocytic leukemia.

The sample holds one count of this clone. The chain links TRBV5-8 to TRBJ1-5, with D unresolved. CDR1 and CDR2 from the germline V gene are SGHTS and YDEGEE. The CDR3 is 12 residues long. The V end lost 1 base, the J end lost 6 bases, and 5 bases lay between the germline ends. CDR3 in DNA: TGTGCCAGCAGCTTGTTGAGTCAGCCCCAGCATTTT. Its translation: CASSLLSQPQHF.

CDR3 nucleotides: TGTGCCACCATGCTAACCGGCAATCAGCCCCAGCATTTT. Translating it yields CATMLTGNQPQHF. The chain has TRBV10-3 and TRBJ1-5; unclear D gene. Germline V CDR1 and CDR2: ENHRY, SYGVKD. The CDR3 spans 13 residues. Trimming took off 10 bases at V and 2 bases at J, with 12 bases between the two ends.

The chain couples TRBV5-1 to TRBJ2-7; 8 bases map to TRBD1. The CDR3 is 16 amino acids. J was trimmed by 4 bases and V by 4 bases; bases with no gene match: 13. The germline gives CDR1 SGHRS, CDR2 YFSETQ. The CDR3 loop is CASSPSPGRTGYEQYF. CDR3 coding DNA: TGCGCCAGCAGCCCATCGCCAGGCCGGACAGGGTACGAGCAGTACTTC.

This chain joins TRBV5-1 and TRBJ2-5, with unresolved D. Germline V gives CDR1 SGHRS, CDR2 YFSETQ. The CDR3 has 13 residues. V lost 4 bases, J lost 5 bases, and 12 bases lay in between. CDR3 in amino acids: CASSVLKKETQYF. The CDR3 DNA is TGCGCCAGCAGCGTCCTAAAAAAGGAGACCCAGTACTTC.

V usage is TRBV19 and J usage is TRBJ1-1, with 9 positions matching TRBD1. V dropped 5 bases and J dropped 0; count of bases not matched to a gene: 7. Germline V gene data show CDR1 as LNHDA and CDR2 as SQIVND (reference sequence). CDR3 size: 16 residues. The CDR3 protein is CASSPRDRVMNTEAFF. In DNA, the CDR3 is TGTGCCAGTAGTCCCCGGGACAGGGTTATGAACACTGAAGCTTTCTTT. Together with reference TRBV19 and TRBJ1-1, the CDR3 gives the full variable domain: DGGITQSPKYLFRKEGQNVTLSCEQNLNHDAMYWYRQDPGQGLRLIYYSQIVNDFQKGDIAEGYSVSREKKESFPLTVTSAQKNPTAFYLCASSPRDRVMNTEAFFGQGTRLTVV.

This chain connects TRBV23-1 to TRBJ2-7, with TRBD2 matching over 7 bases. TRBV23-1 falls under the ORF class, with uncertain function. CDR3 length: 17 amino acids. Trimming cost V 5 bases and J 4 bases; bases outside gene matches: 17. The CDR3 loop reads CASSLSPSGPKKYEQYF. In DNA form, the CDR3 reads TGCGCCAGCAGTTTATCTCCTAGCGGTCCGAAGAAATACGAGCAGTACTTC.

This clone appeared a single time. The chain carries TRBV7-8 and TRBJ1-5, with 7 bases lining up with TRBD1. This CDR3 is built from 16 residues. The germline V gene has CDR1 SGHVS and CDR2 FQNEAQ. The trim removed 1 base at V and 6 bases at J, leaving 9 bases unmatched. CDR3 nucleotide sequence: TGTGCCAGCAGCTTAGTCCGCAGGGGGAACGGTCAGCCCCAGCATTTT. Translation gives CASSLVRRGNGQPQHF. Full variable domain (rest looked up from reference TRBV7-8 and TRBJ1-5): GAGVSQSPRYKVAKRGQDVALRCDPISGHVSLFWYQQALGQGPEFLTYFQNEAQLDKSGLPSDRFFAERPEGSVSTLKIQRTQQEDSAVYLCASSLVRRGNGQPQHFGDGTRLSIL.

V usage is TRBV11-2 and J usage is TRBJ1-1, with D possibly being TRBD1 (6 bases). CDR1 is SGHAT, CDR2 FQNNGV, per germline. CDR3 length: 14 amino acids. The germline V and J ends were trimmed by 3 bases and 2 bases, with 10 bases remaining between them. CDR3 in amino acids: CASSFGRGNTEAFF. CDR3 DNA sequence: TGTGCCAGCAGCTTTGGCAGGGGTAACACTGAAGCTTTCTTT.

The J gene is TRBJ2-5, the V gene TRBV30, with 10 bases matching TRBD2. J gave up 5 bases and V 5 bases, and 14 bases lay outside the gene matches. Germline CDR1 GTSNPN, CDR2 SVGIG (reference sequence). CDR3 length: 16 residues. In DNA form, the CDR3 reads TGTGCCTGGGGAGTCGGGCTAGCGGGAGCTCGTGAGACCCAGTACTTC. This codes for CAWGVGLAGARETQYF. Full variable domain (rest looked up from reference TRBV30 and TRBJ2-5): SQTIHQWPATLVQPVGSPLSLECTVEGTSNPNLYWYRQAAGRGLQLLFYSVGIGQISSEVPQNLSASRPQDRQFILSSKKLLLSDSGFYLCAWGVGLAGARETQYFGPGTRLLVL.

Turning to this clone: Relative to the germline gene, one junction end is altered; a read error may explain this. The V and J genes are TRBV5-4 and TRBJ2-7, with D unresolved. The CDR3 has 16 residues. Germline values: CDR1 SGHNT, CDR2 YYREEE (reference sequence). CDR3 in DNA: TGCGCCAGCAGCCAAGATGAAAGCGTTATCTCCTACGAGCAGTACTTC. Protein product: CASSQDESVISYEQYF.

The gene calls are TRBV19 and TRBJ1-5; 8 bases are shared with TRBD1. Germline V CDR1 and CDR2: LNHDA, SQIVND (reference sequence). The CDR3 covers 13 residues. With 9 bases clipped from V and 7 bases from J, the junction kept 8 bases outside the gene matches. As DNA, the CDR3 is TGTGCCAGCCAGGGACAGGACCTGCAGCCCCAGCATTTT. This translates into CASQGQDLQPQHF.

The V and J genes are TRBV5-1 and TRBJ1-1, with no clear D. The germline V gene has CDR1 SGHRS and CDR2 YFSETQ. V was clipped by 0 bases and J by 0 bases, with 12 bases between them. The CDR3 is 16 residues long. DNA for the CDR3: TGCGCCAGCAGCTTGGACAAACGTAAAATGAACACTGAAGCTTTCTTT. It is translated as CASSLDKRKMNTEAFF.

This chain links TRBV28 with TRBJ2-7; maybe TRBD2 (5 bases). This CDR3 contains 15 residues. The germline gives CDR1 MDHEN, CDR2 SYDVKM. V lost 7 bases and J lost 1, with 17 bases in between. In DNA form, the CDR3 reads TGTGCCAGCAAACGACTCAGTTGGAGGTCCTACGAGCAGTACTTC. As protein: CASKRLSWRSYEQYF.

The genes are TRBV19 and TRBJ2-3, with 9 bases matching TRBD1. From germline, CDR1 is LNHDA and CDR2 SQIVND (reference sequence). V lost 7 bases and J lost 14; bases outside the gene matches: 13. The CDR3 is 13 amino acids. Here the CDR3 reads CASMGQGASPWYF. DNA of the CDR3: TGTGCCAGTATGGGACAGGGCGCCTCGCCCTGGTATTTT.

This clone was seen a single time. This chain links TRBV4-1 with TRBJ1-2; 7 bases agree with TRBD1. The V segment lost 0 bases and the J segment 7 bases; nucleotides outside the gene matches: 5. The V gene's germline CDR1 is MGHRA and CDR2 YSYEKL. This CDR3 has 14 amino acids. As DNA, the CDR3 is TGCGCCAGCAGCCAAGAGAGTGGGACAGCTGGCTACACCTTC. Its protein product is CASSQESGTAGYTF.

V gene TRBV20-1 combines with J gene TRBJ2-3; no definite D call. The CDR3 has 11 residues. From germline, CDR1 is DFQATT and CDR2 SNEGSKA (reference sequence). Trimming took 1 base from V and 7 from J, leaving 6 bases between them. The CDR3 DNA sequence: TGCAGTGCTAGAGTAGAGAATACGCAGTATTTT. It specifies CSARVENTQYF.

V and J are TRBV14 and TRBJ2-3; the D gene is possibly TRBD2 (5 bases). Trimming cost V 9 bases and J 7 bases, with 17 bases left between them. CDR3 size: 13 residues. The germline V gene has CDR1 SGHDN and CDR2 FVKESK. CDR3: CASQNPGSHTQYF. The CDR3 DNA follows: TGTGCCAGTCAGAACCCGGGATCTCATACGCAGTATTTT. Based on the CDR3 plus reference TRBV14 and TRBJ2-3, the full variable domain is EAGVTQFPSHSVIEKGQTVTLRCDPISGHDNLYWYRRVMGKEIKFLLHFVKESKQDESGMPNNRFLAERTGGTYSTLKVQPAELEDSGVYFCASQNPGSHTQYFGPGTRLTVL.

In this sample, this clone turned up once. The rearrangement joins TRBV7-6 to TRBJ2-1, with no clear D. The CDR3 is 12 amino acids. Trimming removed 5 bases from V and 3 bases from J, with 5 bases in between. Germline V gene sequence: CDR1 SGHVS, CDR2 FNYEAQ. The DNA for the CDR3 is TGTGCCAGCAGCCAAGACTACAATGAGCAGTTCTTC. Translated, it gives CASSQDYNEQFF.

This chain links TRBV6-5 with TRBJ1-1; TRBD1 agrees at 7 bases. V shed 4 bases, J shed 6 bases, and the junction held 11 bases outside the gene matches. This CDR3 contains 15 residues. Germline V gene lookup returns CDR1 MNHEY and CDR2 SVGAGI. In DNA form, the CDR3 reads TGTGCCAGCAGTTTCCAGGGGGGGTCGGAACCTGAAGCTTTCTTT. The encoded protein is CASSFQGGSEPEAFF.